This is a list of T cell receptor beta chains from one sample in a study of shared T cell receptors in the human thymus. Libraries were prepared by immunoSEQ multiplex PCR; TCRdb keeps only in-frame clonotypes and omits some of them. The sample contains hundreds of thousands of clones, approximately 87% of which appear only once. The data also belong to a second study, concerning human thymus T cells.

The sequencing input was thymocytes. These receptors were collected from a boy under two years old with a congenital heart defect. Each CDR3 is given with its conserved first and last residue. D genes are given only for firm matches. For some rows the clone size is stated as once, few or many, or as a class when expanded; others skip it.

size	D	V	J	CDR3	DNA
once	NA	TRBV4-1	TRBJ2-3	CASSQDCTGHTDTQYF	TGCGCCAGCAGCCAAGATTGTACGGGTCACACAGATACGCAGTATTTT
NA	NA	TRBV19	TRBJ2-7	CASSLSGQIPYEQYF	TGTGCCAGTAGTCTGAGCGGACAGATTCCCTACGAGCAGTACTTC
NA	NA	TRBV4-3	TRBJ2-7	CASSLPPGPSRYF	TGCGCCAGCAGCCTACCTCCGGGTCCCTCGCGGTACTTC
few	NA	TRBV11-2	TRBJ2-4	CASIPGGTGLAKNIQYF	TGTGCCAGCATTCCCGGGGGGACAGGCCTAGCCAAAAACATTCAGTACTTC
NA	TRBD1	TRBV18	TRBJ2-7	CASSRTPGQTIYEQYF	TGTGCCAGCTCGCGAACCCCGGGACAGACGATCTACGAGCAGTACTTC
once	TRBD1	TRBV9	TRBJ1-2	CASSVGTASYEGYTF	TGTGCCAGCAGCGTTGGGACAGCTAGCTATGAAGGCTACACCTTC
NA	NA	TRBV7-8	TRBJ1-2	CASGGSGYTF	TGTGCCAGCGGAGGATCTGGCTACACCTTC
NA	NA	TRBV7-9	TRBJ2-7	CASSRRAGRGTYEQYF	TGTGCCAGCAGCCGACGAGCCGGGAGAGGAACCTACGAGCAGTACTTC
NA	NA	TRBV6-5	TRBJ2-7	CASSTDRSYEQYF	TGTGCCAGCAGCACCGACAGAAGCTACGAGCAGTACTTC
NA	NA	TRBV6-5	TRBJ1-6	CASTYRGGDNSPLHF	TGTGCCAGCACCTACCGGGGGGGCGATAATTCACCCCTCCACTTT
NA	TRBD2	TRBV14	TRBJ2-1	CASSYPRDYNNEQFF	TGTGCCAGCAGCTATCCGCGGGACTACAACAATGAGCAGTTCTTC
NA	NA	TRBV19	TRBJ1-1	CASRIQLNTEAFF	TGTGCCAGTAGGATACAGTTGAACACTGAAGCTTTCTTT
NA	TRBD2	TRBV5-1	TRBJ2-1	CASSFPGLAGKEWGNEQFF	TGCGCCAGCAGCTTCCCGGGACTAGCGGGAAAAGAATGGGGCAATGAGCAGTTCTTC
NA	TRBD1	TRBV10-3	TRBJ2-7	CAILRDRGYEQYF	TGTGCCATCCTCCGGGACAGGGGCTACGAGCAGTACTTC
NA	NA	TRBV6-4	TRBJ1-1	CASSDSRGSTEAFF	TGTGCCAGCAGTGACTCACGAGGTAGCACTGAAGCTTTCTTT
NA	NA	TRBV11-2	TRBJ1-6	CASSLVEGTSPLHF	TGTGCCAGCAGCTTAGTTGAGGGTACTTCACCCCTCCACTTT
NA	TRBD2	TRBV10-2	TRBJ2-3	CASSEGTSTPDTQYF	TGCGCCAGCAGTGAGGGGACTAGCACCCCAGATACGCAGTATTTT
NA	NA	TRBV5-5	TRBJ1-1	CASSKHPNTEAFF	TGTGCCAGCAGCAAACACCCGAACACTGAAGCTTTCTTT
NA	TRBD1	TRBV28	TRBJ1-2	CASNQGASGYTF	TGTGCCAGCAACCAGGGGGCGAGCGGCTACACCTTC
NA	NA	TRBV7-2	TRBJ2-5	CASSQTGTQYF	TGTGCCAGCAGCCAGACAGGGACCCAGTACTTC
NA	TRBD2	TRBV6-5	TRBJ2-3	CASSYGGLEDTQYF	TGTGCCAGCAGTTACGGGGGACTAGAGGATACGCAGTATTTT
NA	NA	TRBV7-2	TRBJ2-7	CASSLPGWGYEQYF	TGTGCCAGCAGCCTACCGGGGTGGGGCTACGAGCAGTACTTC
NA	TRBD2	TRBV9	TRBJ2-1	CASSERQRTSGGVDANNEQFF	TGTGCCAGCAGCGAGCGACAGCGGACTAGCGGGGGGGTCGATGCAAACAATGAGCAGTTCTTC
once	TRBD1	TRBV28	TRBJ2-7	CASSHPDRGSPYEQYF	TGTGCCAGCAGTCACCCGGACAGGGGGTCTCCCTACGAGCAGTACTTC
NA	NA	TRBV4-3	TRBJ1-2	CASSQALGGMCNGYTF	TGCGCCAGCAGCCAGGCTCTTGGGGGGATGTGTAACGGCTACACCTTC
NA	NA	TRBV7-8	TRBJ1-2	CASSLGSGRNGYTF	TGTGCCAGCAGCTTAGGGTCAGGGAGGAATGGCTACACCTTC
NA	NA	TRBV10-3	TRBJ2-2	CAISDPDRNTGELFF	TGTGCCATCAGTGACCCGGACAGAAACACCGGGGAGCTGTTTTTT
NA	NA	TRBV4-3	TRBJ1-6	CASSQEYSYNSPLHF	TGCGCCAGCAGCCAAGAGTACAGTTATAATTCACCCCTCCACTTT
NA	NA	TRBV28	TRBJ2-2	CASRSLAGELFF	TGTGCCAGCAGATCACTAGCTGGGGAGCTGTTTTTT
NA	TRBD2	TRBV4-3	TRBJ2-2	CASSQDFTSGSAADTGELFF	TGCGCCAGCAGCCAAGATTTCACTAGCGGGAGCGCTGCGGACACCGGGGAGCTGTTTTTT
NA	NA	TRBV11-2	TRBJ2-1	CASSWSRIEQFF	TGTGCCAGCAGCTGGAGCCGGATTGAGCAGTTCTTC
few	NA	TRBV15	TRBJ2-6	CATSRASSGANVLTF	TGTGCCACCAGCAGAGCGAGCTCTGGGGCCAACGTCCTGACTTTC
NA	NA	TRBV20-1	TRBJ1-2	CSATLRGGYTF	TGCAGTGCCACCCTGCGGGGTGGCTACACCTTC
NA	TRBD2	TRBV7-9	TRBJ2-7	CASTESMAGGGAYEQYF	TGTGCCAGCACCGAATCAATGGCGGGCGGGGGGGCTTACGAGCAGTACTTC
NA	TRBD2	TRBV11-2	TRBJ2-1	CASRFTSGAYNEQFF	TGTGCCAGCAGGTTTACTAGCGGGGCCTACAATGAGCAGTTCTTC
NA	TRBD2	TRBV25-1	TRBJ2-2	CASNSLAENTGELFF	TGTGCCAGCAATTCCCTAGCGGAGAACACCGGGGAGCTGTTTTTT
NA	TRBD2	TRBV27	TRBJ2-3	CASSRASGGGTDTQYF	TGTGCCAGCAGTCGGGCTAGCGGGGGGGGCACAGATACGCAGTATTTT
once	TRBD2	TRBV7-2	TRBJ2-7	CASSLGGGYSYEQYF	TGTGCCAGCAGCTTAGGGGGGGGGTATAGCTACGAGCAGTACTTC
once	NA	TRBV14	TRBJ2-6	CASSLQGSGANVLTF	TGTGCCAGCAGCCTACAGGGCTCTGGGGCCAACGTCCTGACTTTC
NA	TRBD2	TRBV4-3	TRBJ2-2	CASSHWAGTSDRNTGELFF	TGCGCCAGCAGCCACTGGGCCGGGACTAGCGACCGGAACACCGGGGAGCTGTTTTTT
NA	NA	TRBV5-1	TRBJ2-2	CASSWPVTGELFF	TGCGCCAGCAGCTGGCCAGTCACCGGGGAGCTGTTTTTT